This entry describes one T cell receptor beta chain. This could be a read error, since a much larger clone is one nucleotide away. Other DNA sequences of this sample code for an identical CDR3. This specimen belongs to a study of shared clonotypes between healthy human individuals. Here immunoSEQ multiplex PCR was the method, and the copy in TCRdb shows in-frame clones only, minus some. The sample has some 2.1 million clones, 93% seen once. CD45RO negativity and positive selection for CCR7 defined naive CD8 cells, a population that excluded terminally differentiated effector memory CD45RA+ cells. CDR1 is MNHEY and CDR2 is SMNVEV in the germline V gene (reference sequence). Trimming removed 2 bases at V and 2 bases at J, with 7 bases between. The CDR3 consists of 13 residues.

Sequenced: naive CD8+ T cells from PBMCs. The sequence was obtained from a man aged 18 to 30 in good health. Some clones in this sample may be carry-over from other donors' samples. The gene calls are TRBV27 and TRBJ2-7; no clear D gene. CDR3: CASSLSRTYEQYF. CDR3 nucleotides: TGTGCCAGCAGTTTAAGCAGGACCTACGAGCAGTACTTC.